This TCR beta chain derives from a study of blood T cell repertoires in COVID-19. Study-level information: Material from acute and convalescent COVID-19 was sourced from the United States, Italy and Spain. Sources were T cells, B-cell-depleted T cells, or PBMCs; the material itself was cDNA or gDNA.

Original analysis: Reference gene primer amplification gave estimated nucleated cell counts. Sequencing used immunoSEQ multiplex PCR; TCRdb keeps in-frame clones, though not all of them. The V and J calls and clone size come from that table; D and trimming were worked out from the DNA. The sample gives 310,000 or so clones, roughly 84% of which show up once; 1% is in the top ten. Germline V gene lookup returns CDR1 SGDLS and CDR2 YYNGEE. With 0 bases removed from V and 8 bases from J, the gap between germline ends came to 12 bases. The CDR3 totals 15 residues. The source of this sequence is a man aged 50-59 years with active or convalescent COVID-19. The chain has TRBV9 and TRBJ1-6; D call uncertain. Sequenced material: peripheral blood. The CDR3 region is CASSVGPEGYSPLHF. The CDR3 DNA reads as TGTGCCAGCAGCGTAGGACCTGAGGGATATTCACCCCTCCACTTT.